The sequence of this TCR beta chain was determined in a study of beta chain features in type 1 diabetes. Findings and limits, study-wide: There was a moderate but significant shortening of TCRB CDR3s in all four CD4+ subsets of Type 1 diabetes patients.

The CDR3 spans 13 residues. CDR1 is LGHNA, CDR2 YSLEER, per germline. A sort by CD45RO/CCR7/CD25/CD127/CD95/CD27 yielded CD4+ naive, central memory, regulatory and stem cell-like memory cells. Expressed TCRB transcripts got sequenced, as all isolated RNA was reverse transcribed. Assay used: immunoSEQ multiplex PCR; TCRdb lists only in-frame clones, some missing. The sample holds fewer than 500,000 clones; approximately 15% are singletons and the top ten take approximately 0.035%. On this clone itself: Its cognate antigen is unknown.

V usage is TRBV4-3 and J usage is TRBJ2-5; a possible D gene is TRBD1 (5 bases). The end of the DNA aligns better with TRBJ2-7, so the J call may be wrong. Sequenced sample: naive CD4+ T cells from blood. The TCR comes from a man younger than 45 in good health. CDR3 bases: TGCGCCAGCAGCCAAGATTCCAGGGACGAGCAGTACTTC. Protein sequence: CASSQDSRDEQYF.